These T cell receptor beta chains were read from a single sample in a study of graft-versus-host responses after intestinal transplantation. No antigen has been identified for these receptors. Sequencing was performed with immunoSEQ multiplex PCR; in TCRdb, only in-frame clones are kept and a portion is missing. This table has 150,000 or so clones, nearly 95% appearing once. Sample: unstimulated CD4+ T cells sorted from spleen or lymph node cells, taken before intestinal transplant. The receptors come from a human donor who received an intestinal transplant. Both conserved end residues are part of each CDR3. Clone size is shown for a subset of rows, as once, few, many or a class of expanded clone.

TRBJ1-5	.	TRBV4-1	CASSQDQGRLGQPQHF
TRBJ2-1	.	TRBV10-2	CASRRTSGRDNEQFF
TRBJ1-1	.	TRBV9	CASSDAQANTEAFF
TRBJ1-3	.	TRBV30	CAWSVTGGRNTIYF
TRBJ2-7	.	TRBV7-9	CASALGGKVYEQYF
TRBJ2-1	.	TRBV4-2	CASSQGRAGTTNEQFF
TRBJ2-1	.	TRBV7-9	CASSREGQGIYNEQFF
TRBJ2-5	.	TRBV5-1	CASSLVQGGETQYF
TRBJ1-2	.	TRBV5-4	CASSWGGQPSASSYGYTF
TRBJ2-2	.	TRBV2	CASSGQGTGELFF
TRBJ2-7	.	TRBV5-1	CASSHRSEQYF
TRBJ1-2	.	TRBV6-1	CASSEAGERGGLHGYTF
TRBJ2-1	.	TRBV5-1	CASSLATSAYNEQFF
TRBJ2-3	.	TRBV4-1	CASSQGPVGTDTQYF
TRBJ2-1	.	TRBV10-3	CAIRGLAGGHNEQFF
.	.	TRBV4-2	CASSQNALAGTPYEQYF
TRBJ2-7	.	TRBV7-3	CASSFGLGYEQYF
TRBJ2-3	.	TRBV2	CASSLSGDTQYF
TRBJ2-3	.	TRBV11-2	CASSPTVDTQYF
TRBJ1-1	once	TRBV27	CASSLGQGILAEAFF
TRBJ1-1	.	TRBV2	CASNRDKNTEAFF
TRBJ2-2	.	TRBV5-6	CASSFFGTGTGELFF
TRBJ1-4	once	TRBV10-3	CAIKGRDEKLFF
TRBJ2-5	.	TRBV9	CASSVEAGAQETQYF
TRBJ2-5	.	TRBV6-5	CASKGPKTQYF
TRBJ2-2	.	TRBV10-3	CAIGLEGAGELFF
TRBJ2-2	.	TRBV29-1	CSIEGEGQGITGELFF
TRBJ1-5	.	TRBV5-6	CASSLSPSNQPQHF
TRBJ2-3	.	TRBV7-9	CASSLPRADTQYF
TRBJ1-3	.	TRBV19	CASWRDGSGNTIYF
TRBJ1-2	.	TRBV28	CASSLTGEANYGYTF
TRBJ2-3	.	TRBV4-1	CASSQGRSGRGVDTQYF
TRBJ2-7	once	TRBV7-8	CASSRSSGRYEQYF
TRBJ2-1	.	TRBV28	CASSLGQGRQFF
TRBJ1-4	few	TRBV5-4	CASSRTGSGNEKLFF
TRBJ2-1	few	TRBV18	CASSPGALRYEQFF
TRBJ2-7	.	TRBV7-9	CASSVSGRISYEQYF
TRBJ2-1	once	TRBV9	CASSVGVLAAGIYNEQFF
TRBJ1-2	.	TRBV9	CASSLLPTGGDGYTF
TRBJ2-1	once	TRBV6-1	CASSEMVAGGYEQFF
TRBJ1-1	.	TRBV5-1	CASSLRGPGEGGNTEAFF
TRBJ2-7	.	TRBV30	CAWSVGGEQYF
TRBJ1-2	.	TRBV4-3	CASSLGVVEANYGYTF
TRBJ1-2	.	TRBV30	CAWGALGYTF
TRBJ2-2	.	TRBV7-8	CASSLAGKGDTGELFF
TRBJ2-1	.	TRBV12-5	CASGSGLAGYNEQFF
TRBJ1-2	.	TRBV5-6	CASSLSGTGGKGYTF
TRBJ1-2	few	TRBV6-1	CASNPSYGYTF
TRBJ2-2	.	TRBV5-1	CASSPGQVSGRHANTGELFF
.	once	TRBV7-2	CASSLVTSSYEQYF
TRBJ1-5	once	TRBV6-1	CASSERSRVLNQPQHF
TRBJ1-2	once	TRBV20-1	CSAPQGGYTF
TRBJ1-2	.	TRBV4-1	CASSQDPAIRYGYTF
TRBJ1-2	.	TRBV27	CASSLNPGTVNYGYTF
TRBJ1-3	few	TRBV19	CASSTHQNTIYF
TRBJ2-2	.	TRBV10-3	CAISVGLAVTGELFF
TRBJ1-2	.	TRBV2	CASSESVSGYGYTF
TRBJ1-2	.	TRBV19	CASSATGIRNYGYTF
TRBJ2-1	.	TRBV21-1	CASSIKGPGTPNYNEQFF